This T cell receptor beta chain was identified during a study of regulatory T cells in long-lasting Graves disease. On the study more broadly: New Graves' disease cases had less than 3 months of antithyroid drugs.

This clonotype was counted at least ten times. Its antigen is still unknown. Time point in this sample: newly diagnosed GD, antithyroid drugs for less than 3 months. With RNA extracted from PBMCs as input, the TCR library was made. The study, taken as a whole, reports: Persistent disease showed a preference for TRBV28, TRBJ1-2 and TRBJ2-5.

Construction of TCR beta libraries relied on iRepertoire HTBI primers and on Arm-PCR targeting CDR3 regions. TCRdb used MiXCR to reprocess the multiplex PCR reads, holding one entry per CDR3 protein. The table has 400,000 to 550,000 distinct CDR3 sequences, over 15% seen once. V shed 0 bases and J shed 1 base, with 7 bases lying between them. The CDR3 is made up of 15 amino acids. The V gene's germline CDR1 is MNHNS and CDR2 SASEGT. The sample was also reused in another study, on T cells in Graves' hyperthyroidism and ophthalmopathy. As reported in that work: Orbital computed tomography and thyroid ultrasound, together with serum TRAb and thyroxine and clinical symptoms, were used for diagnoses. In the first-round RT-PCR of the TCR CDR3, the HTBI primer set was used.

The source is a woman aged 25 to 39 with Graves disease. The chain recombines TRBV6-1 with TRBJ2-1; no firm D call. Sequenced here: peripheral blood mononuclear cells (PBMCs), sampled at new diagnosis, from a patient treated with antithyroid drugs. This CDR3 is CASSEAPLSYNEQFF. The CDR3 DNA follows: TGTGCCAGCAGTGAAGCCCCATTATCCTACAATGAGCAGTTCTTC.